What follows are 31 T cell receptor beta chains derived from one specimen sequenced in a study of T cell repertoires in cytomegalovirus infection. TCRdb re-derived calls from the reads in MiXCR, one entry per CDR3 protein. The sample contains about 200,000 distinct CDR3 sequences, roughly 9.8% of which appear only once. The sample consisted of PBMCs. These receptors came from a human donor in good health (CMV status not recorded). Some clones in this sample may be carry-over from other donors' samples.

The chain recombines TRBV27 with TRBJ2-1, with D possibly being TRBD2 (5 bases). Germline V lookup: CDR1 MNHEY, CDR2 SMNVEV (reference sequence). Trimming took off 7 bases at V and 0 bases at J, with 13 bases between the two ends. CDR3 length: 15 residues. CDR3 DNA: TGTGCCAGCATTCCGGGGAGAAGCTCCTACAATGAGCAGTTCTTC. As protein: CASIPGRSSYNEQFF.

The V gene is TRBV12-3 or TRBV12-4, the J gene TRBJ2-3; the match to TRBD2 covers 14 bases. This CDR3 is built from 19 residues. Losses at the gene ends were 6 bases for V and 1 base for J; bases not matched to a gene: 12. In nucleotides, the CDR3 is TGTGCCAGCAGACCCCGACTAGCGGGGGGGCTGATCGGCACAGATACGCAGTATTTT. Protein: CASRPRLAGGLIGTDTQYF.

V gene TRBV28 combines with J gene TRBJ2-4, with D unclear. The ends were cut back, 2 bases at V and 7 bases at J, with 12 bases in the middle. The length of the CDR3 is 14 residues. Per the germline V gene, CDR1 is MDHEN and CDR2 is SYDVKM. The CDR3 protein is CASSLSQGWNIQYF. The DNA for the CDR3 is TGTGCCAGCAGTTTAAGCCAAGGTTGGAACATTCAGTACTTC.

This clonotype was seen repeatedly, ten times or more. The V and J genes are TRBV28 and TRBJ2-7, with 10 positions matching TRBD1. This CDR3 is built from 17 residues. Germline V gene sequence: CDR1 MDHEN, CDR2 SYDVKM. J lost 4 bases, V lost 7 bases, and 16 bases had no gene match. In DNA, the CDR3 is TGTGCCAGCACCTCCCCGGGACAGGGGAGAAGCGGATACGAGCAGTACTTC. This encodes CASTSPGQGRSGYEQYF.

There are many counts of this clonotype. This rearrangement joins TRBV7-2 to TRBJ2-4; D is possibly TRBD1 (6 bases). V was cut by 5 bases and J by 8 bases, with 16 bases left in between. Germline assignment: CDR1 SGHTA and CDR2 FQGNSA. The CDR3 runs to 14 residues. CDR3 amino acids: CASSPQGGRDIQYF. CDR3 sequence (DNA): TGTGCCAGCAGCCCCCAAGGGGGTAGAGACATTCAGTACTTC.

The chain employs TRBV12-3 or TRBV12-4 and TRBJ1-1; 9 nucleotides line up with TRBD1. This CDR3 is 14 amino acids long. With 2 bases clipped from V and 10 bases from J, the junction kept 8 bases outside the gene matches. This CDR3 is CASSLFPDRGLAFF. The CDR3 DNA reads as TGTGCCAGCAGTTTATTCCCGGACAGGGGTTTAGCTTTCTTT.

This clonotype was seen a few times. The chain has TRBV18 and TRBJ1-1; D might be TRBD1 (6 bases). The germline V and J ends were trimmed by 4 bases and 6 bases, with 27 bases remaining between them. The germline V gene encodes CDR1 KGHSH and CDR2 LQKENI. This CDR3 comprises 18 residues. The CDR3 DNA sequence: TGTGCCAGCTCACAAACGTCCCGGTCGGGACACGGGGTGGCTGAAGCTTTCTTT. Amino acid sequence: CASSQTSRSGHGVAEAFF.

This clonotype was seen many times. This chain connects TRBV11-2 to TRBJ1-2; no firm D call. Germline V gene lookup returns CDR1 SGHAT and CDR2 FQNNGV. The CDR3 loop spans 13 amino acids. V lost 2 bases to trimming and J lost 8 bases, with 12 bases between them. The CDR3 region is CASSLQLAGGYTF. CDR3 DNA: TGTGCCAGCAGCTTACAGCTCGCGGGGGGCTACACCTTC.

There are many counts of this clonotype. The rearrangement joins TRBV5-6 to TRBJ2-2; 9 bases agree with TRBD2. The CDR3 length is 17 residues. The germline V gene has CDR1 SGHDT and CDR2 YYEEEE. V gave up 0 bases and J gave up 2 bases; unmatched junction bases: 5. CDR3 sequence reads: CASSLGRLAVNTGELFF. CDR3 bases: TGTGCCAGCAGCTTGGGTCGACTAGCGGTTAACACCGGGGAGCTGTTTTTT.

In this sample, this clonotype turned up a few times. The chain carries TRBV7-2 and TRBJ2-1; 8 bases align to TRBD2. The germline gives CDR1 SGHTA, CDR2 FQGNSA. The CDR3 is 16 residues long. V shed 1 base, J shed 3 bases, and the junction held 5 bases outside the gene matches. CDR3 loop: CASSLDGGRSYNEQFF. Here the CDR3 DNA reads TGTGCCAGCAGCTTAGACGGCGGGAGGAGCTACAATGAGCAGTTCTTC.

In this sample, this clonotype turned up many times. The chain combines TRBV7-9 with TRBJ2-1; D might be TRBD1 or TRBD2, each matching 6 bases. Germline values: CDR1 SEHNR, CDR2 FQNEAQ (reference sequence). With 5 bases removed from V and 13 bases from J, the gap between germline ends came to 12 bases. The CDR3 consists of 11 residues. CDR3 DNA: TGTGCCAGCAGCCAAATGGGGGGCCAGTTCTTC. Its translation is CASSQMGGQFF.

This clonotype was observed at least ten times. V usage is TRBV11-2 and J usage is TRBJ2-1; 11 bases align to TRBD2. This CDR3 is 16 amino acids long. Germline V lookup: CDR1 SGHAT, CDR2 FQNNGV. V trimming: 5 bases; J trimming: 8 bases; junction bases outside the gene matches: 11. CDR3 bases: TGTGCCAGCAGCCTCTCAACTAGCGGGAGTTGGTATGAGCAGTTCTTC. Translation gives CASSLSTSGSWYEQFF.

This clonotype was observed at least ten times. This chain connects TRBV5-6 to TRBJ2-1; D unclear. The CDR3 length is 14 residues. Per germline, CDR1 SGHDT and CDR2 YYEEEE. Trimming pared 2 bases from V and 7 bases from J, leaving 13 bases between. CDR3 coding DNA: TGTGCCAGCAGCTTAGAACTCCGTAGGAATGAGCAGTTCTTC. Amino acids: CASSLELRRNEQFF.

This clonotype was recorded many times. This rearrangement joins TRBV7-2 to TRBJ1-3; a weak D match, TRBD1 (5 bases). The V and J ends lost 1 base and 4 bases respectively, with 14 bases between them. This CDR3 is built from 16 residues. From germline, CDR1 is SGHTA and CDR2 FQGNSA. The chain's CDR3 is CASSLDKRGFGNTIYF. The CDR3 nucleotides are TGTGCCAGCAGCTTAGACAAGCGGGGGTTCGGAAACACCATATATTTT.

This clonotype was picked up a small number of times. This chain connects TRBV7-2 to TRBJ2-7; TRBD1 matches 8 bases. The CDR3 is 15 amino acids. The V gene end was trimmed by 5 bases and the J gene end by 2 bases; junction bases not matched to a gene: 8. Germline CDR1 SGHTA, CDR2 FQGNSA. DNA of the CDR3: TGTGCCAGCAGCCTGACCGGGACAGGCGCCTACGAGCAGTACTTC. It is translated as CASSLTGTGAYEQYF.

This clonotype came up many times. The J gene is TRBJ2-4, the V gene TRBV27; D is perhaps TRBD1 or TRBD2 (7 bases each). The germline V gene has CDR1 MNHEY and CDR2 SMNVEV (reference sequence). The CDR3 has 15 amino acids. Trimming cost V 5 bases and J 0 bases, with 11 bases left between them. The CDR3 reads CASSSGTAAKNIQYF. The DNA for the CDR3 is TGTGCCAGCAGTAGCGGGACAGCAGCCAAAAACATTCAGTACTTC.

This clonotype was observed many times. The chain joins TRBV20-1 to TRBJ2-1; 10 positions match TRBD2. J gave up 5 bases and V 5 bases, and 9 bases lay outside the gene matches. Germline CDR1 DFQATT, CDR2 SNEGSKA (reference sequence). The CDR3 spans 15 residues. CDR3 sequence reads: CSAGPLAGVDNEQFF. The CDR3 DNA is TGCAGTGCTGGACCGCTAGCGGGAGTTGACAATGAGCAGTTCTTC.

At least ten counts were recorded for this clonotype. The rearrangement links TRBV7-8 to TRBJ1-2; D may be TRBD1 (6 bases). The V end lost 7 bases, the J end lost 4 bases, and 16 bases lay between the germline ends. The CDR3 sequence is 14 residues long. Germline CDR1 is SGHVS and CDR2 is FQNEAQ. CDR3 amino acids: CASNPRGGGYGYTF. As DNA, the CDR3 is TGTGCCAGCAACCCGCGAGGAGGGGGCTATGGCTACACCTTC.

The CDR3 loop reads CATTGTGDPPLHF. In nucleotides, the CDR3 is TGTGCCACCACTGGGACAGGTGATCCACCCCTCCACTTT. The chain couples TRBV24-1 to TRBJ1-6; 8 bases map to TRBD1. The CDR3 contains 13 residues. Germline V gene sequence: CDR1 KGHDR, CDR2 SFDVKD. With 8 bases clipped from V and 11 bases from J, the junction kept 7 bases outside the gene matches.

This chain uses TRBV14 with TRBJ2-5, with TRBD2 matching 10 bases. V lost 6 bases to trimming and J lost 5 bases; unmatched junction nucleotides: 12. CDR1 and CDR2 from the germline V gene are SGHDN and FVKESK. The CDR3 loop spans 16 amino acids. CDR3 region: CASSPRLAGVRETQYF. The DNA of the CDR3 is TGTGCCAGCAGTCCCAGACTAGCGGGCGTCCGGGAGACCCAGTACTTC.

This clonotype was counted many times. The CDR3 reads CASSLWADREAEQYF. The CDR3 nucleotides are TGTGCCAGCAGCTTATGGGCAGACAGGGAGGCCGAGCAGTACTTC. The chain uses TRBV7-2 and TRBJ2-7, with a possible D match to TRBD1 (7 bases). V lost 2 bases, J lost 6 bases, and 17 bases lay in between. Germline V gene lookup returns CDR1 SGHTA and CDR2 FQGNSA. The CDR3 sequence is 15 residues long.

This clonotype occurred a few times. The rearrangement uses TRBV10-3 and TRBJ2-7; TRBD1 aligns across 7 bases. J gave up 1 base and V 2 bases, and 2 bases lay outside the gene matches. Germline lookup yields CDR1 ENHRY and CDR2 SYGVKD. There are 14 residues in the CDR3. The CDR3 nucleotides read TGTGCCATCAGTGAGAGGGACAGTTCCTACGAGCAGTACTTC. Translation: CAISERDSSYEQYF.

The CDR3 nucleotides read TGTGCCATCAGCCAAACAGGGACAGATACGCAGTATTTT. It yields the protein CAISQTGTDTQYF. The V call is TRBV10-3, the J call TRBJ2-3, with TRBD1 as a possible D gene (6 bases). This CDR3 has 13 amino acids. V was trimmed by 6 bases and J by 3 bases, leaving 10 bases between them. Looked up from germline, CDR1 is ENHRY and CDR2 is SYGVKD.

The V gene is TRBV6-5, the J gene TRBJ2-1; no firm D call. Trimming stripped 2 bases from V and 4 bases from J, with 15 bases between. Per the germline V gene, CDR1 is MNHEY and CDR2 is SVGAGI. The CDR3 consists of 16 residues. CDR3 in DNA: TGTGCCAGCAGTTACCAATACACCTACCCATACAATGAGCAGTTCTTC. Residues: CASSYQYTYPYNEQFF.

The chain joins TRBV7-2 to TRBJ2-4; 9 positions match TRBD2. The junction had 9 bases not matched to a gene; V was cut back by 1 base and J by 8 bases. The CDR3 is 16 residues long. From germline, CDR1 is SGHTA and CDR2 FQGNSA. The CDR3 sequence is CASSLGPGGGGDIQYF. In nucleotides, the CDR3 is TGTGCCAGCAGCTTAGGCCCCGGAGGCGGGGGGGACATTCAGTACTTC.

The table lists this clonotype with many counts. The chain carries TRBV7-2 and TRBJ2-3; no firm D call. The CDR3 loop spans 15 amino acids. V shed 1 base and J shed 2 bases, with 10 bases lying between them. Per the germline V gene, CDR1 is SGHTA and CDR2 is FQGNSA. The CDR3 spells CASSLGGPSTDTQYF. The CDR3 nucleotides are TGTGCCAGCAGCTTAGGAGGCCCCTCCACAGATACGCAGTATTTT.

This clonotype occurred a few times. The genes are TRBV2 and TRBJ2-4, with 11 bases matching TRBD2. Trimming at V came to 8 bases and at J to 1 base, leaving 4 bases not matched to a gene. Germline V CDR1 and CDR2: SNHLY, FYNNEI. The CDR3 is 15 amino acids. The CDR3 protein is CASELAGVAKNIQYF. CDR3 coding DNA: TGTGCCAGCGAACTAGCGGGAGTGGCCAAAAACATTCAGTACTTC.

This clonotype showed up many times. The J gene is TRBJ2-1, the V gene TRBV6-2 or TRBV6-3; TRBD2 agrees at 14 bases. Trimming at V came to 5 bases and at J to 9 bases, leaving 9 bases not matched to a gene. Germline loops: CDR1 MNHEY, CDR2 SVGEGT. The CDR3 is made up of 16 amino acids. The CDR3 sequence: CASSRPRGTSGGEQFF. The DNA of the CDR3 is TGTGCCAGCAGTCGACCCCGCGGGACTAGCGGGGGTGAGCAGTTCTTC.

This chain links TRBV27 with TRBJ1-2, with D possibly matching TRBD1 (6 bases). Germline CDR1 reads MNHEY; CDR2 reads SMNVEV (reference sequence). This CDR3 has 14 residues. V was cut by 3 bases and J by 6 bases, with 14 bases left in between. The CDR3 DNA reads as TGTGCCAGCAGTTTTACAGGGCTGTCCGATGGCTACACCTTC. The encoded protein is CASSFTGLSDGYTF.

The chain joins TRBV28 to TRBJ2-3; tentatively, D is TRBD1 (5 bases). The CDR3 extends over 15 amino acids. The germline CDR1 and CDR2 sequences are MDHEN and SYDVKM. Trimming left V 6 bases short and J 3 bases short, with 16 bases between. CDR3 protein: CASSPGTGETDTQYF. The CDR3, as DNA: TGTGCCAGCAGCCCCGGTACAGGAGAGACAGATACGCAGTATTTT. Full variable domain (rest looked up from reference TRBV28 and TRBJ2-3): DVKVTQSSRYLVKRTGEKVFLECVQDMDHENMFWYRQDPGLGLRLIYFSYDVKMKEKGDIPEGYSVSREKKERFSLILESASTNQTSMYLCASSPGTGETDTQYFGPGTRLTVL.

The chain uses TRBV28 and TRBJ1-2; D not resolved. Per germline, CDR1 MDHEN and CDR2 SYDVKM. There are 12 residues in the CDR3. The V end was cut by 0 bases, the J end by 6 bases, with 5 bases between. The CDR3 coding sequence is TGTGCCAGCAGTTTATGGGCGGATGGCTACACCTTC. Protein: CASSLWADGYTF.